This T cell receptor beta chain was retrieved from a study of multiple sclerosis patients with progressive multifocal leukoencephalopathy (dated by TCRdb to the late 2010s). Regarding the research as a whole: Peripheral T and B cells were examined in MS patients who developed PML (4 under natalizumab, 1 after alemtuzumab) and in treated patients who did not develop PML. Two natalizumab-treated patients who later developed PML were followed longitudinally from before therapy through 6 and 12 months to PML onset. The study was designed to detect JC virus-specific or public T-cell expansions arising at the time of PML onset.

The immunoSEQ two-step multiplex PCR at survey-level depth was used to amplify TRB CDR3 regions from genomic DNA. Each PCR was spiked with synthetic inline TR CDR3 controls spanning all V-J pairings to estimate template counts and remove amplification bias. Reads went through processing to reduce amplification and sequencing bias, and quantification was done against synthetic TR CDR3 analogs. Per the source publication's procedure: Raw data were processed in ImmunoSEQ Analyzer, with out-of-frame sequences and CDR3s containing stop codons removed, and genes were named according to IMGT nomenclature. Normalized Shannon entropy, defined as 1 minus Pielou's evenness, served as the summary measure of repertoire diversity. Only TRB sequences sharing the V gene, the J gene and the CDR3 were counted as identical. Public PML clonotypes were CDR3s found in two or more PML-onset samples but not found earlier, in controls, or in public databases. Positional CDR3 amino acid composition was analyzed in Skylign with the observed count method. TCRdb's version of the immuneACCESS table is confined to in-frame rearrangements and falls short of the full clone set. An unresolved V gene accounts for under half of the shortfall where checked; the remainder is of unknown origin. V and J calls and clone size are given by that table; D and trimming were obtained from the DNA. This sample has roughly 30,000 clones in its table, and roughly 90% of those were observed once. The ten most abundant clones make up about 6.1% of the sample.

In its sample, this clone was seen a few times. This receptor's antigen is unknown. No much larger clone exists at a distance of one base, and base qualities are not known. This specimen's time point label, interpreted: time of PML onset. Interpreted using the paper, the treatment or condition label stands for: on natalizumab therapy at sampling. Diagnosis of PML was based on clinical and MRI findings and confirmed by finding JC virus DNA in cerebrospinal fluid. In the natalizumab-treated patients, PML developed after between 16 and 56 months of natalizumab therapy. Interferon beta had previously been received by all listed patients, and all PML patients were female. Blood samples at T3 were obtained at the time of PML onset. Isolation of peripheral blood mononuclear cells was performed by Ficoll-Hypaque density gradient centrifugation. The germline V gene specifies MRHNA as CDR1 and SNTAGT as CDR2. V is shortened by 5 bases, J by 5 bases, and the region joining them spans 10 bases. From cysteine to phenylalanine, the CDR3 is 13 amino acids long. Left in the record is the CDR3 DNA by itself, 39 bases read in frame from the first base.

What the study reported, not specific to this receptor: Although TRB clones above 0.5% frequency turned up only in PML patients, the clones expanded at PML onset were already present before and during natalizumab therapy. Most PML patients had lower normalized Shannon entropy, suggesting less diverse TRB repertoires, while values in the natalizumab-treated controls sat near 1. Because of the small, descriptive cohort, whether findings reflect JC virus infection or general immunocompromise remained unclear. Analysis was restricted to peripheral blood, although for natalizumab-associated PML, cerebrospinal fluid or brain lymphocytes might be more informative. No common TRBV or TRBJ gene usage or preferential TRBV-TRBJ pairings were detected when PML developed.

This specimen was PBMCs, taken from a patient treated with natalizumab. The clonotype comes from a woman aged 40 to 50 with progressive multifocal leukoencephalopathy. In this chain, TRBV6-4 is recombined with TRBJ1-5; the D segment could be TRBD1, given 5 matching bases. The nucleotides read TGTGCCAGCAGTCCCGACAGATATCAGCCCCAGCATTTT. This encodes CASSPDRYQPQHF.